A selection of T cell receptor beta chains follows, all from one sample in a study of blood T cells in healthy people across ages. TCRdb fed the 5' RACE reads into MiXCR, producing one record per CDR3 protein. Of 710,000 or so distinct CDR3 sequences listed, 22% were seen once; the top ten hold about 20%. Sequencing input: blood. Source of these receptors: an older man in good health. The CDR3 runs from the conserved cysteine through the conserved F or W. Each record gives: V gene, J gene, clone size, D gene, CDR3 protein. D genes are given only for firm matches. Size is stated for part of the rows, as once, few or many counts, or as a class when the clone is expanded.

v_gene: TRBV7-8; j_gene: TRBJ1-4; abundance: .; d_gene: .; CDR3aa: CASSLLARTNEKLFF
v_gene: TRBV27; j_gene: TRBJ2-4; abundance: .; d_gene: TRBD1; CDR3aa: CASSLSAVTGGIQYF
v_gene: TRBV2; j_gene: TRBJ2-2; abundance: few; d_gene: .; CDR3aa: CASSEKTGATGELFF
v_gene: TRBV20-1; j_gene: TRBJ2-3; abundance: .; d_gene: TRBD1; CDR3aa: CSARDISGTVTDTQYF
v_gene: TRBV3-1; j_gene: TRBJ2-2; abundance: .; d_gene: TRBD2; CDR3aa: CASSPGLAGAIGELFF
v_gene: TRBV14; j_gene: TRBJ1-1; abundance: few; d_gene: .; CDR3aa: CASSLLLGTEAFF
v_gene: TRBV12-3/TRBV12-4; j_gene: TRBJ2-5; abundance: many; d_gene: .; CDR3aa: CASSLAQGSETQYF
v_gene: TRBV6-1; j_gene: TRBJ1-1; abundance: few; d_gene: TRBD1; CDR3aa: CASTDRVTEAFF
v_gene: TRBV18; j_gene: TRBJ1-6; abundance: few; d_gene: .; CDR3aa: CASSPYQFNSPLHF
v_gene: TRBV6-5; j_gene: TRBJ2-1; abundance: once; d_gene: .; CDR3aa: CATTKRGRDEQFF
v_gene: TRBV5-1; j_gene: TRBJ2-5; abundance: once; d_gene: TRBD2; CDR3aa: CASSILAGVDETQYF
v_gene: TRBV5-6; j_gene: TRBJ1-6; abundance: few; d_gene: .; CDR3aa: CASSLSLGGSYNSPLHF
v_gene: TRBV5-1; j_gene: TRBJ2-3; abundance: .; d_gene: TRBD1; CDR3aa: CASSPDRALQYF
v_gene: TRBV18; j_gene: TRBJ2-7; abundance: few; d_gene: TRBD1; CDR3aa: CASSPSSGTAYEQYF
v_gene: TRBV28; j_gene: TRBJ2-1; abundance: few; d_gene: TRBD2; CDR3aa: CASSLTTSGGLNEQFF
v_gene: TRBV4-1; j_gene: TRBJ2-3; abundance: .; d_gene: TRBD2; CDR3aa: CASTIAGGTTDTQYF
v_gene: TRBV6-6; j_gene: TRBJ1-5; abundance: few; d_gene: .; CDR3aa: CASLGWSDSNQPQHF
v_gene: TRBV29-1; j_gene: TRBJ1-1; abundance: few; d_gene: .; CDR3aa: CSVSTALNTEAFF
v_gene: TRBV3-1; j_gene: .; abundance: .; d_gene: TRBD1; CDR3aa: CASSRIRTGAFPYEQYF
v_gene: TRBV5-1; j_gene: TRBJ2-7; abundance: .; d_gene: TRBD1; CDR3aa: CASSLDGQGAYYEQYF
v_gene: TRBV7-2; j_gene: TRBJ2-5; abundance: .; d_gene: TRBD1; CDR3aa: CASSPTGGLYQETQYF
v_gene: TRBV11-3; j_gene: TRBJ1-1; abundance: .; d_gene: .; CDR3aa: CASSFDPQTEAFF
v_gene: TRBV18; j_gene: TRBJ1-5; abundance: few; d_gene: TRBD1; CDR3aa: CASSAGQSNQPQHF
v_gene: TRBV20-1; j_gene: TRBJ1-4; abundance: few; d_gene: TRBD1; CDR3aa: CSASGGGHEELFF
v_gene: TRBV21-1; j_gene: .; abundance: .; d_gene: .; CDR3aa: CASSKGGQGTPKTSRYEQFF
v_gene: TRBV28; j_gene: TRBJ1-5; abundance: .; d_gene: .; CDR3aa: CASSLLRIIGDQPQHF
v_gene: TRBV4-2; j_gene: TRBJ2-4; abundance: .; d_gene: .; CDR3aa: CASSQGHDENIQYF
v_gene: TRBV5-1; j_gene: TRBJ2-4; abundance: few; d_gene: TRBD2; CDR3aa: CASSLGSGENIQYF
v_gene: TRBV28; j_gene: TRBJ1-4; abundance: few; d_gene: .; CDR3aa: CASSFFGGQRGEKLFF
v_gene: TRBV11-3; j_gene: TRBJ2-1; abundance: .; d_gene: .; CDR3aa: CASSLTVLGNNEQFF
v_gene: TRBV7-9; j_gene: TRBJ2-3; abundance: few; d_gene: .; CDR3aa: CASSLDAGTQYF
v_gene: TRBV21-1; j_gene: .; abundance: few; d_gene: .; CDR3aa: CASSKAPGGTETQYF
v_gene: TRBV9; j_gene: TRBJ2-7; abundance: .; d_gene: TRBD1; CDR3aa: CASSSGDRGLEQYF
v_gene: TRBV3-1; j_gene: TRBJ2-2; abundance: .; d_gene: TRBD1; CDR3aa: CASSREQGWELFF
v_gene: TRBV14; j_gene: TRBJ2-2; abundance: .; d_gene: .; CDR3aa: CASSQVMGHNTGELFF
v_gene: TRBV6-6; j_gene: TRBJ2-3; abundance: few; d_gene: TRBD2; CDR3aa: CATKPSGRTDTQYF
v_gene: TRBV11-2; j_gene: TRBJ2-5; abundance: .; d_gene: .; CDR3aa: CASSFFREEFQETQYF
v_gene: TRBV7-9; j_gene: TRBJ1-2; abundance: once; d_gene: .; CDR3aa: CASSGDTRTRGYTF
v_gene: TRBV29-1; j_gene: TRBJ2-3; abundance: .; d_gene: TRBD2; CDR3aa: CSPRLAGVEKDTQYF
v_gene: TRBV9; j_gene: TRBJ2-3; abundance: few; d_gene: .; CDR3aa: CASSSSGRISTDTQYF
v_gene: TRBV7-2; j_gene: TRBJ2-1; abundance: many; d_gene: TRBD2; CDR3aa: CASSLRISGRHEQFF
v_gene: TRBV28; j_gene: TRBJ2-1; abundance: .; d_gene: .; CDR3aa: CASSCRRGGSNEQFF
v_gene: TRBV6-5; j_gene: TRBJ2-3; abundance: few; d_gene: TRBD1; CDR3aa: CASSYRQGTGSSTDTQYF
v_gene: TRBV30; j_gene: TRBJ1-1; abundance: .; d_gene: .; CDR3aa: CAWSQTNTEAFF
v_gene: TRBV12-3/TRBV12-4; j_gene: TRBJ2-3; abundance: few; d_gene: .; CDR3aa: CAGSFRGRASSTDTQYF